These 25 T cell receptor beta chains were sequenced from one sample in a study of blood T cell repertoires in COVID-19. Profiled with immunoSEQ multiplex PCR; TCRdb holds only in-frame clones, not every one. This sample has some 73,000 clones, with 65% to 90% found just once. The specimen sequenced was peripheral blood. These receptors came from a man between 50 and 59 years old with COVID-19, enrolled during active disease.

V and J are TRBV4-1 and TRBJ1-2; D not resolved. Germline CDR1 reads MGHRA; CDR2 reads YSYEKL. V lost 1 base and J 2 bases, leaving 5 bases between the germline ends. The CDR3 totals 13 residues. CDR3 DNA: TGCGCCAGCAGCCAAGCCTCCAACTATGGCTACACCTTC. Protein: CASSQASNYGYTF.

In its sample, this clone was seen many times. CDR3 sequence reads: CASSPRPTGTGYTF. CDR3 in DNA: TGTGCCAGCAGCCCGAGGCCAACCGGAACTGGCTACACCTTC. This chain joins TRBV3-1 (or the pseudogene TRBV3-2) and TRBJ1-2; D is undetermined. Germline-derived CDR1 and CDR2 are LGHDT and YNNKEL (reference sequence). There are 14 residues in the CDR3. V shed 4 bases and J shed 7 bases, with 16 bases lying between them.

The J gene is TRBJ2-3, the V gene TRBV5-1; the match to TRBD2 covers 7 bases. Germline trimming cut 1 base from V and 1 base from J; bases unmatched to any gene: 6. The germline gives CDR1 SGHRS, CDR2 YFSETQ. CDR3 length: 16 residues. The CDR3 bases are TGCGCCAGCAGCTTGAAAAAAACTAGCGGCACAGATACGCAGTATTTT. Its protein product is CASSLKKTSGTDTQYF.

This chain joins TRBV5-1 and TRBJ2-1; D might be TRBD1 (5 bases). This CDR3 has 15 residues. Germline CDR1 and CDR2: SGHRS and YFSETQ. The ends were cut back, 2 bases at V and 1 base at J, with 10 bases in the middle. CDR3: CASSFSQGSYNEQFF. DNA for the CDR3: TGCGCCAGCAGCTTCTCCCAGGGTTCCTACAATGAGCAGTTCTTC.

This chain uses TRBV4-3 with TRBJ2-1, with 15 bases fitting TRBD2. The ends lost 3 bases at V and 12 bases at J; junction bases unmatched: 12. The CDR3 is 17 amino acids. Germline loops: CDR1 LGHNA, CDR2 YSLEER. For the CDR3, the DNA is TGCGCCAGCAGCCATGGGACTAGCGGGAGGAGGGGGTATGGGCAGTTCTTC. It is translated as CASSHGTSGRRGYGQFF.

This clone was counted only a few times. This chain links TRBV9 with TRBJ2-5; 12 bases map to TRBD2. J gave up 5 bases and V 7 bases, and 9 bases lay outside the gene matches. The V gene's germline CDR1 is SGDLS and CDR2 YYNGEE. The length of the CDR3 is 15 residues. CDR3: CASGVVTSGSETQYF. The CDR3 nucleotides are TGTGCCAGCGGAGTGGTGACTAGCGGGAGTGAGACCCAGTACTTC. Full variable domain (remainder filled in from reference TRBV9 and TRBJ2-5): DSGVTQTPKHLITATGQRVTLRCSPRSGDLSVYWYQQSLDQGLQFLIQYYNGEERAKGNILERFSAQQFPDLHSELNLSSLELGDSALYFCASGVVTSGSETQYFGPGTRLLVL.

CDR3 in amino acids: CASSSAGANVLTF. DNA for the CDR3: TGTGCCAGCAGCTCTGCTGGGGCCAACGTCCTGACTTTC. The chain has TRBV6-5 and TRBJ2-6; D call uncertain. Trimming shortened V by 6 bases and J by 2 bases, and 5 bases separated the two germline ends. Germline V CDR1 and CDR2: MNHEY, SVGAGI. The CDR3 is made up of 13 amino acids.

The chain carries TRBV19 and TRBJ1-5; D remains unclear. The CDR3 has 14 residues. The V end was cut by 3 bases, the J end by 6 bases, with 12 bases between. Germline loops: CDR1 LNHDA, CDR2 SQIVND (reference sequence). CDR3 amino acids: CASSMREVGQPQHF. The DNA for the CDR3 is TGTGCCAGTAGTATGAGGGAAGTCGGTCAGCCCCAGCATTTT.

This clone has a single count. The chain links TRBV6-4 to TRBJ1-6; the D gene is possibly TRBD1 (5 bases). Trimming took off 3 bases at V and 7 bases at J, with 10 bases between the two ends. The CDR3 covers 14 residues. Germline CDR1 reads MRHNA; CDR2 reads SNTAGT. The CDR3 here is CASSEQATNSPLHF. CDR3 in DNA: TGTGCCAGCAGTGAACAGGCGACAAATTCACCCCTCCACTTT.

The chain couples TRBV30 to TRBJ1-5; weak D call: TRBD1 (6 bases). From germline, CDR1 is GTSNPN and CDR2 SVGIG (reference sequence). The CDR3 spans 13 residues. V was shortened by 2 bases and J by 9 bases, with 14 bases between the two germline ends. The CDR3 sequence is CAWSSQGFGPQHF. CDR3 nucleotides: TGTGCCTGGAGTTCACAGGGATTTGGGCCCCAGCATTTT.

This clone was recorded only once. This chain connects TRBV14 to TRBJ1-1, with TRBD1 identical over 8 bases. The V and J ends lost 2 bases and 5 bases, in that order; junction bases with no gene match: 7. The CDR3 totals 15 residues. CDR1 and CDR2 from the germline V gene are SGHDN and FVKESK. CDR3 nucleotide sequence: TGTGCCAGCAGCCAAAGGACAGGGAAGGGGACTGAAGCTTTCTTT. Translating it yields CASSQRTGKGTEAFF.

The rearrangement joins TRBV28 to TRBJ2-5; 8 positions agree with TRBD2. V trimming: 5 bases; J trimming: 1 base; junction bases outside the gene matches: 6. Germline assignment: CDR1 MDHEN and CDR2 SYDVKM. The CDR3 contains 15 residues. The CDR3 loop is CASSHPGGSQETQYF. The CDR3 DNA is TGTGCCAGCAGTCACCCGGGAGGGTCCCAAGAGACCCAGTACTTC.

This rearrangement joins TRBV5-1 to TRBJ1-1, with 9 nucleotides matching TRBD1. V lost 3 bases and J lost 4; bases outside the gene matches: 10. Germline V gene data show CDR1 as SGHRS and CDR2 as YFSETQ. CDR3 length equals 16 residues. CDR3 coding DNA: TGCGCCAGCAGCTCCCGACAGGGGGGGAGCAGCACTGAAGCTTTCTTT. Translation: CASSSRQGGSSTEAFF. The variable domain in full, with the rest retrieved from reference TRBV5-1 and TRBJ1-1, is KAGVTQTPRYLIKTRGQQVTLSCSPISGHRSVSWYQQTPGQGLQFLFEYFSETQRNKGNFPGRFSGRQFSNSRSEMNVSTLELGDSALYLCASSSRQGGSSTEAFFGQGTRLTVV.

This chain uses TRBV7-3 with TRBJ2-2, with D possibly matching TRBD2 (6 bases). Germline CDR1 SGHTA, CDR2 FQGTGA. The CDR3 has 15 residues. V lost 1 base to trimming and J lost 6 bases, with 12 bases between them. In DNA, the CDR3 is TGTGCCAGCAGCTTAAGACGGAGCGGGTCCGGGGAGCTGTTTTTT. This sequence encodes CASSLRRSGSGELFF.

The chain has TRBV30 and TRBJ2-7, with 8 bases lining up with TRBD1. This CDR3 spans 11 amino acids. V lost 2 bases to trimming and J lost 11 bases; unmatched junction nucleotides: 5. The germline V gene encodes CDR1 GTSNPN and CDR2 SVGIG (reference sequence). CDR3 sequence (DNA): TGTGCCTGGAGTCTTACAGGGGGGAAGTACTTC. Protein product: CAWSLTGGKYF.

The chain couples TRBV7-3 to TRBJ2-1; D is undetermined. V lost 1 base and J lost 6, with 7 bases in between. This CDR3 has 13 amino acids. Germline V gene lookup returns CDR1 SGHTA and CDR2 FQGTGA. The chain's CDR3 is CASSLNGPNEQFF. Written as DNA, the CDR3 is TGTGCCAGCAGCTTAAATGGGCCCAATGAGCAGTTCTTC.

The chain couples TRBV6-5 to TRBJ1-1; no reliable D call. CDR1 MNHEY and CDR2 SVGAGI come from the germline V gene. Trimming pared 7 bases from V and 1 base from J, leaving 10 bases between. The length of the CDR3 is 13 residues. CDR3 in DNA: TGTGCCAGCATCGCTAACAGGAACACTGAAGCTTTCTTT. It is translated as CASIANRNTEAFF.

This chain joins TRBV5-1 and TRBJ2-1, with 7 bases matching TRBD1. Germline CDR1 reads SGHRS; CDR2 reads YFSETQ. Trimming at V came to 5 bases and at J to 4 bases, leaving 6 bases not matched to a gene. The CDR3 loop spans 14 amino acids. CDR3 sequence (DNA): TGCGCCAGCAGAACAGGGGAATTTTACAATGAGCAGTTCTTC. This sequence encodes CASRTGEFYNEQFF.

In its sample, this clone was seen a few times. V is TRBV25-1 and J is TRBJ1-2, with 8 bases that match TRBD1. Looked up from germline, CDR1 is MGHDK and CDR2 is SYGVNS. This CDR3 is built from 14 residues. Trimming at V came to 6 bases and at J to 3 bases, leaving 6 bases not matched to a gene. The CDR3 protein is CASSETGDHYGYTF. In nucleotides, the CDR3 is TGTGCCAGCAGCGAGACAGGGGACCACTATGGCTACACCTTC.

The rearrangement joins TRBV30 to TRBJ1-2; D not certain. The CDR3 is made up of 14 amino acids. V shed 2 bases and J shed 7 bases, with 17 bases lying between them. Looked up from germline, CDR1 is GTSNPN and CDR2 is SVGIG (reference sequence). CDR3 coding DNA: TGTGCCTGGAGTCCAACCCTAAATCGCGGTGGCTACACCTTC. Translating it yields CAWSPTLNRGGYTF.

The chain links TRBV10-3 to TRBJ2-5; the D is unclear. The CDR3 sequence is 12 residues long. Germline CDR1 reads ENHRY; CDR2 reads SYGVKD. V was pared by 10 bases and J by 2 bases, with 11 bases between. This CDR3 reads CATARQQETQYF. For the CDR3, the DNA is TGTGCCACGGCGAGGCAGCAAGAGACCCAGTACTTC.

The genes are TRBV29-1 and TRBJ2-1; D might be TRBD1 (6 bases). CDR3 length equals 12 residues. Trimming took 7 bases from V and 3 from J, leaving 10 bases between them. The V gene's germline CDR1 is SQVTM and CDR2 ANQGSEA. CDR3 bases: TGCAGCGCCTTAGGGGGCTACAATGAGCAGTTCTTC. It codes for CSALGGYNEQFF.

In its sample, this clone was seen once. The rearrangement uses TRBV6-6 and TRBJ1-1; D not certain. The CDR3 is 15 residues long. V was trimmed by 2 bases and J by 5 bases, leaving 15 bases between them. Germline V CDR1 and CDR2: MNHNY, SVGAGI (reference sequence). Here the CDR3 DNA reads TGTGCCAGCAGTTACCCCCCCCGGGGTGGGACTGAAGCTTTCTTT. Amino acid sequence: CASSYPPRGGTEAFF.

This chain connects TRBV28 to TRBJ2-6, with TRBD2 as a possible D gene (5 bases). This CDR3 has 17 amino acids. V was shortened by 7 bases and J by 1 base, with 17 bases between the two germline ends. Germline V gene data show CDR1 as MDHEN and CDR2 as SYDVKM. CDR3 sequence: CASTPHEGSSGANVLTF. In DNA form, the CDR3 reads TGTGCCAGCACCCCCCACGAGGGATCTTCTGGGGCCAACGTCCTGACTTTC.

J is TRBJ1-1 and V is TRBV5-1; D ambiguous. The CDR3 contains 13 residues. The ends were cut back, 1 base at V and 5 bases at J, with 9 bases in the middle. From germline, CDR1 is SGHRS and CDR2 YFSETQ. In nucleotides, the CDR3 is TGCGCCAGCAGCTTGTACGGGGAAACTGAAGCTTTCTTT. Amino acid sequence: CASSLYGETEAFF.